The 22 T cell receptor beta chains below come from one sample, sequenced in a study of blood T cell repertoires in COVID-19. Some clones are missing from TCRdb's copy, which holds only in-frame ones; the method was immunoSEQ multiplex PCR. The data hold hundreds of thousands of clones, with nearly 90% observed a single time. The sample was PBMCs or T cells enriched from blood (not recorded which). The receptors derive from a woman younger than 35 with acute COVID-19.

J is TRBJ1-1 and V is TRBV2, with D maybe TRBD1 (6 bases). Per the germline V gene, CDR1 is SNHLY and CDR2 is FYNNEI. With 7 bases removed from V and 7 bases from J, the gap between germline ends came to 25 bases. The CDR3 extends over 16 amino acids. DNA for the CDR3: TGTGCCAGCACCCAAGGCAGGGGCGCAAGTATATATGAAGCTTTCTTT. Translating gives CASTQGRGASIYEAFF. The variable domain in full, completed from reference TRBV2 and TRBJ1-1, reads EPEVTQTPSHQVTQMGQEVILRCVPISNHLYFYWYRQILGQKVEFLVSFYNNEISEKSEIFDDQFSVERPDGSNFTLKIRSTKLEDSAMYFCASTQGRGASIYEAFFGQGTRLTVV.

The CDR3 here is CARSLPGQGPYGYTF. In DNA, the CDR3 is TGTGCCAGAAGCCTCCCGGGACAGGGCCCCTATGGCTACACCTTC. The gene calls are TRBV5-3 and TRBJ1-2; 9 bases align to TRBD1. TRBV5-3 is known as an ORF, though its function is uncertain. The CDR3 length is 15 residues. The V and J ends lost 4 bases and 4 bases, in that order; junction bases with no gene match: 8.

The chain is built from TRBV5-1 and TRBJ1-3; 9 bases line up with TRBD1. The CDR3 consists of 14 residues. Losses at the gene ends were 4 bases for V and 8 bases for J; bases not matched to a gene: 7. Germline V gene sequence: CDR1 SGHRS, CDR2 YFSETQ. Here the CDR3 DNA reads TGCGCCAGCAGCGTACAGGGACAGGGAGACACCATATATTTT. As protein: CASSVQGQGDTIYF.

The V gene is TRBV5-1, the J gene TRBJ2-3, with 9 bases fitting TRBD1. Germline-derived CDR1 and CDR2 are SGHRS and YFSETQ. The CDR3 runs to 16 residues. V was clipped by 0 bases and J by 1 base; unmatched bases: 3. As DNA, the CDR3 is TGCGCCAGCAGCTTGGCCCGGACAGGGGGCACAGATACGCAGTATTTT. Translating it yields CASSLARTGGTDTQYF.

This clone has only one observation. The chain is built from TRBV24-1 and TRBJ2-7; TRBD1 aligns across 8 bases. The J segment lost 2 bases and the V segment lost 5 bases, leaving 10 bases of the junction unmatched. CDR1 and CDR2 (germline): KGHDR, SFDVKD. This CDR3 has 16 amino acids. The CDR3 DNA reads TGTGCCACCAGTGGTTTCGGACAGGGACAACCCTACGAGCAGTACTTC. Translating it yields CATSGFGQGQPYEQYF.

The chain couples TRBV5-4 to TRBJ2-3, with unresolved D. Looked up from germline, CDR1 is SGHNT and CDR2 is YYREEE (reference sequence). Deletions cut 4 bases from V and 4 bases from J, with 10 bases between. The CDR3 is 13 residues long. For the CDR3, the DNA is TGTGCCAGCAGCCCCGTAGATTCAGATACGCAGTATTTT. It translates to CASSPVDSDTQYF. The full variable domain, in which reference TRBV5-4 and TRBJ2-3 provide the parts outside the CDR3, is ETGVTQSPTHLIKTRGQQVTLRCSSQSGHNTVSWYQQALGQGPQFIFQYYREEENGRGNFPPRFSGLQFPNYSSELNVNALELDDSALYLCASSPVDSDTQYFGPGTRLTVL.

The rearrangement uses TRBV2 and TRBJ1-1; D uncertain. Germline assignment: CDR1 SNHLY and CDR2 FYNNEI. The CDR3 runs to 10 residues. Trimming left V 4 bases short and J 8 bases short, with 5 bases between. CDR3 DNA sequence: TGTGCCAGCAGTGCCAGAGAAGCTTTCTTT. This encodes CASSAREAFF.

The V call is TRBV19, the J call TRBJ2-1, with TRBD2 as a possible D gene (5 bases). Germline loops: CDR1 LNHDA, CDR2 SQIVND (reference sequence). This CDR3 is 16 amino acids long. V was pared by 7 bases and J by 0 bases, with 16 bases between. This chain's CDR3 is CASTFRRSDSYNEQFF. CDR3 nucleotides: TGTGCCAGTACCTTTAGGAGGTCTGACTCCTACAATGAGCAGTTCTTC.

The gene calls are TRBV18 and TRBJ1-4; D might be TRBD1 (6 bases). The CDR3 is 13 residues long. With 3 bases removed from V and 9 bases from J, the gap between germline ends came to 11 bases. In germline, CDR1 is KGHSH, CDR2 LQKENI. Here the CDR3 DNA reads TGTGCCAGCTCACCGTGGGACATGCAAAAACTGTTTTTT. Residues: CASSPWDMQKLFF.

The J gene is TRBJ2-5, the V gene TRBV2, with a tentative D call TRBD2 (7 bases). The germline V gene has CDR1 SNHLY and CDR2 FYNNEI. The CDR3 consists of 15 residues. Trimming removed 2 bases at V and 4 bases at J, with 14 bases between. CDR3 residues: CASSELGGAGETQYF. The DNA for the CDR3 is TGTGCCAGCAGTGAATTGGGGGGGGCCGGAGAGACCCAGTACTTC.

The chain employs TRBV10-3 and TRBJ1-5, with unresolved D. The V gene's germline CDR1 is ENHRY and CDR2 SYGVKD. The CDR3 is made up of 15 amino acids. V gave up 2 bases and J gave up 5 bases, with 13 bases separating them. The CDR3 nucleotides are TGTGCCATCAGTGAGACGGGGAGGGCGTATCAGCCCCAGCATTTT. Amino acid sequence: CAISETGRAYQPQHF.

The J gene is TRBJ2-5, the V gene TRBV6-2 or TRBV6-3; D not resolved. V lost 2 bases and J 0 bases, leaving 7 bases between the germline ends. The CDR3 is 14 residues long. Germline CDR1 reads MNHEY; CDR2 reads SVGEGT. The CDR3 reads CASSYDLDQETQYF. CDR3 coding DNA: TGTGCCAGCAGTTACGATTTAGACCAAGAGACCCAGTACTTC.

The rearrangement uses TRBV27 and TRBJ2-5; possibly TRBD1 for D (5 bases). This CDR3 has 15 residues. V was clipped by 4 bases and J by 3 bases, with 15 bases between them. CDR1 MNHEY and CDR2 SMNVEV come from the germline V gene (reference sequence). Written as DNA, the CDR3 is TGTGCCAGCAGTTCCCCAGGGCCAACCAAAGAGACCCAGTACTTC. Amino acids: CASSSPGPTKETQYF.

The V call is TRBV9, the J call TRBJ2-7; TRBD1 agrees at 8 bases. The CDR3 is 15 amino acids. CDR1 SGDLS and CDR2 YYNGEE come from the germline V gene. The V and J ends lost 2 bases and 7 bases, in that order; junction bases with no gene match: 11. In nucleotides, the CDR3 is TGTGCCAGCAGCGTGGGGGACAGGCTGGTGGTAGAGCAGTACTTC. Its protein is CASSVGDRLVVEQYF.

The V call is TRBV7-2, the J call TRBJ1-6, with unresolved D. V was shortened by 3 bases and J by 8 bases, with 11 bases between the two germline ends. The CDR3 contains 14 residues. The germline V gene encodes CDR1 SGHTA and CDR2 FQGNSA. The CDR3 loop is CASSLSRPYSPLHF. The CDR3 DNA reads TGTGCCAGCAGCTTGAGTCGCCCTTATTCACCCCTCCACTTT.

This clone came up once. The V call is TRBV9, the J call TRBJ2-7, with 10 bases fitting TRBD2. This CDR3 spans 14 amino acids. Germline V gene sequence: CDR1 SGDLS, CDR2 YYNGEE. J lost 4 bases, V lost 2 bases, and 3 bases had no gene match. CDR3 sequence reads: CASSVGLAEYEQYF. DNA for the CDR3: TGTGCCAGCAGCGTCGGACTAGCGGAATACGAGCAGTACTTC.

The CDR3 spells CASSLSQGGRTGELFF. CDR3 bases: TGTGCCAGTAGTCTGTCCCAGGGCGGGAGGACCGGGGAGCTGTTTTTT. The V call is TRBV19, the J call TRBJ2-2; 8 bases fit TRBD2. Germline CDR1 LNHDA, CDR2 SQIVND (reference sequence). The CDR3 totals 16 residues. With 5 bases clipped from V and 5 bases from J, the junction kept 10 bases outside the gene matches.

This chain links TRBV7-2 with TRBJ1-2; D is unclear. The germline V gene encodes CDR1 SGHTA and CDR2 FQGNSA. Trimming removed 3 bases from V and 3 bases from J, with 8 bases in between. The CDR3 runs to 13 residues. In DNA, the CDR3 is TGTGCCAGCAGCTTGTCCCAGGACTATGGCTACACCTTC. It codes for CASSLSQDYGYTF.

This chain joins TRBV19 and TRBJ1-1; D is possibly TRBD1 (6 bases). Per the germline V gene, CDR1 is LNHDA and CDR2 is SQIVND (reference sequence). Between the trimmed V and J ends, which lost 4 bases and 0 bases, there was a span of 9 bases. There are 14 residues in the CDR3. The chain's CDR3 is CASSTTGMNTEAFF. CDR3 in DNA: TGTGCCAGTAGTACGACAGGTATGAACACTGAAGCTTTCTTT.

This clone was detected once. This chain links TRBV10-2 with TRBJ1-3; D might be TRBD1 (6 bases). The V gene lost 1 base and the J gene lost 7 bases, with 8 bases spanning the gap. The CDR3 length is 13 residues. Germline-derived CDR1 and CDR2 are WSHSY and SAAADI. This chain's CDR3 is CASSEFRGNTIYF. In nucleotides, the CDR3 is TGCGCCAGCAGTGAGTTTAGGGGGAACACCATATATTTT.

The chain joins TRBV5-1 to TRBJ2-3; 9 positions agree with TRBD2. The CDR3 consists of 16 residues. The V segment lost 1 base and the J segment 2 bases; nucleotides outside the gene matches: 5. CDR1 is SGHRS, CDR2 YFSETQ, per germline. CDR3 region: CASSLWQRGDTDTQYF. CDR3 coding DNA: TGCGCCAGCAGCTTGTGGCAGCGGGGGGACACAGATACGCAGTATTTT.

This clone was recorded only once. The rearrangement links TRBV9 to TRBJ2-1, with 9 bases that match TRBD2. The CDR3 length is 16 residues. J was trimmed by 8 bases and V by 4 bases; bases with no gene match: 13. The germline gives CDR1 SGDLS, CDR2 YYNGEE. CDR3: CASSFSPLGLAYEQFF. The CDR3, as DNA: TGTGCCAGCAGCTTCTCCCCTCTGGGACTAGCCTATGAGCAGTTCTTC.